The subject of this entry is one TCR beta chain. Its antigen is unknown. The data were taken from a study of cytomegalovirus exposure and HLA in healthy donors. Overall study: As an earlier analysis found, 150 million to 200 million T cells yielded fewer than 130 million unique TCR beta sequences. Findings and limits, study-wide: A reported reduction in N-insertions relative to the approximately 670-donor mean was seen in an Asian-associated ancestry cluster in a later analysis. Productive status was seen about 87% or about 30% of the time for most TCR beta V segments in an earlier analysis. Reported findings show TCR beta sequences accurately forecast HLA-A and HLA-B alleles in most subjects.

Primers for the PCR totalled 60 Vbeta and 13 Jbeta. Sequencing was performed with immunoSEQ multiplex PCR; in TCRdb, only in-frame clones are kept and a portion is missing. The top ten clones hold 3.1% of a sample with some 130,000 clones, roughly four fifths of them seen once. Germline values: CDR1 MDHEN, CDR2 SYDVKM. Trimming removed 3 bases from V and 2 bases from J, with 20 bases in between. The CDR3 spans 17 residues. The receptor comes from a man aged 25 to 45 in good health and CMV-seronegative. The chain employs TRBV28 and TRBJ2-7; D perhaps matches TRBD2 (6 bases). Sequencing was performed on PBMCs. CDR3 protein: CASSFRPNEGLTYEQYF. The CDR3 region has the DNA TGTGCCAGCAGTTTTAGACCCAATGAGGGACTCACCTACGAGCAGTACTTC.